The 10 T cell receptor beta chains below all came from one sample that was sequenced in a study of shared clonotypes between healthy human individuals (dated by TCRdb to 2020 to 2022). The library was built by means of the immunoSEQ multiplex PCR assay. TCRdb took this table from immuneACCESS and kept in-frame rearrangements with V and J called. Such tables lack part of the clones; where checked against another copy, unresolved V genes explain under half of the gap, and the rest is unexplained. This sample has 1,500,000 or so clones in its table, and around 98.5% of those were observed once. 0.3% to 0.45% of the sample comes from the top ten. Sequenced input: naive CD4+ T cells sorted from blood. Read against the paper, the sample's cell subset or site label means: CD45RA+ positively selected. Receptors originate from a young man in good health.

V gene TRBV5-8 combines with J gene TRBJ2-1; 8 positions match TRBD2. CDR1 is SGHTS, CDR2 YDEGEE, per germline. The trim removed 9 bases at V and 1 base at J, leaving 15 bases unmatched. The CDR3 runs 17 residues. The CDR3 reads CATAAGTGGGSYNEQFF. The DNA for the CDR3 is TGTGCCACCGCTGCTGGGACGGGAGGGGGGTCCTACAATGAGCAGTTCTTC. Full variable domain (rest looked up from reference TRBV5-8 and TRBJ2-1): EAGVTQSPTHLIKTRGQQATLRCSPISGHTSVYWYQQALGLGLQFLLWYDEGEERNRGNFPPRFSGRQFPNYSSELNVNALELEDSALYLCATAAGTGGGSYNEQFFGPGTRLTVL.

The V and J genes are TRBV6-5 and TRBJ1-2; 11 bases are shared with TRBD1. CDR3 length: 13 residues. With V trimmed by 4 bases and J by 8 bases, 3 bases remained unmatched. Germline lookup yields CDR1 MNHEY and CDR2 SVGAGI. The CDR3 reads CASSLGQGGGYTF. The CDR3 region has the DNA TGTGCCAGCAGTTTGGGACAGGGGGGAGGCTACACCTTC.

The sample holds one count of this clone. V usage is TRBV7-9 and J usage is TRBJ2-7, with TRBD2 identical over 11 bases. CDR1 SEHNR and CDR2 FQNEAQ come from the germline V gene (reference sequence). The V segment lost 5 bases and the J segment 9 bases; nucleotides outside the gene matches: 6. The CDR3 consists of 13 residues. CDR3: CASSISGRARQYF. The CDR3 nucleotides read TGTGCCAGCAGCATTAGCGGGAGGGCTCGGCAGTACTTC.

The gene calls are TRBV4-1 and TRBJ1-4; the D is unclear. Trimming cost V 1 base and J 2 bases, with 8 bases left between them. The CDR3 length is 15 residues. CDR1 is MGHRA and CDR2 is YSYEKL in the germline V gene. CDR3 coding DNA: TGCGCCAGCAGCCAAGTACGGACTACTAATGAAAAACTGTTTTTT. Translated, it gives CASSQVRTTNEKLFF.

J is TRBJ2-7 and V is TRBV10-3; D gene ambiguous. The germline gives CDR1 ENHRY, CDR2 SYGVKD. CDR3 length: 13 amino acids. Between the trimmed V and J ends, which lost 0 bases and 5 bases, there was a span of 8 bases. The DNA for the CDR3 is TGTGCCATCAGTGAGTCGCCAGAAAACGAGCAGTACTTC. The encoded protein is CAISESPENEQYF.

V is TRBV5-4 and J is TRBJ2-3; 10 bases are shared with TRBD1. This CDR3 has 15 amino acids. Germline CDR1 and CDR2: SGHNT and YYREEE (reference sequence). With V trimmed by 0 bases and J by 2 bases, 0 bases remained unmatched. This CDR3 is CASSLGQGATDTQYF. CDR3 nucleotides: TGTGCCAGCAGCTTGGGACAGGGGGCCACAGATACGCAGTATTTT.

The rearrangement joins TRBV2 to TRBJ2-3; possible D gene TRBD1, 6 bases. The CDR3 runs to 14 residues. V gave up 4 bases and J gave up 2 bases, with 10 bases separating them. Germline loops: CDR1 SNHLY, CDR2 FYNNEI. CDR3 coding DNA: TGTGCCAGCAGTGTGGGGACATCCACAGATACGCAGTATTTT. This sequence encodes CASSVGTSTDTQYF.

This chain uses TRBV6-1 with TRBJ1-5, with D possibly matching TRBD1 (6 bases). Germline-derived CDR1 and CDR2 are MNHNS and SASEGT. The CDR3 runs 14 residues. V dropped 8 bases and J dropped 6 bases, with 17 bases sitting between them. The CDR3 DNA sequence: TGTGCCAGCCGTCCGACAGGATGGGGTCAGCCCCAGCATTTT. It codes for CASRPTGWGQPQHF.

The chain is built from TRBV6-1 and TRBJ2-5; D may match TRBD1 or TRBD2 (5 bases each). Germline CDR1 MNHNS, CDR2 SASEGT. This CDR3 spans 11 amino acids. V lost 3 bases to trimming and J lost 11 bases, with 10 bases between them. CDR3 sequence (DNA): TGTGCCAGCAGTGAGGTAGGGGAGCAGTACTTC. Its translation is CASSEVGEQYF.

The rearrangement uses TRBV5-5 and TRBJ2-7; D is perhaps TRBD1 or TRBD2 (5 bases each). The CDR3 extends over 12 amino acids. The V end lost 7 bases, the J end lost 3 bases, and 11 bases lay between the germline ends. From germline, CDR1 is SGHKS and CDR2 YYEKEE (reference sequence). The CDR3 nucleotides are TGTGCCAGCGGGACCGGTCTCTACGAGCAGTACTTC. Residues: CASGTGLYEQYF.